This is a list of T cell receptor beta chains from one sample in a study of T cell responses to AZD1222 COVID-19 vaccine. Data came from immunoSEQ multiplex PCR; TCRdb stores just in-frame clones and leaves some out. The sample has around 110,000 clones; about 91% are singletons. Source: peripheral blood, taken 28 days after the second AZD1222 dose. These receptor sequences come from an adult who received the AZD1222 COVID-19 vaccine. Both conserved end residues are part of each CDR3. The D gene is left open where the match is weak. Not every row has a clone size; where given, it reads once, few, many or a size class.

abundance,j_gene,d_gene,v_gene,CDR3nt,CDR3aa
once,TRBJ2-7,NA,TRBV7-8,TGTGCCAGCAGCTCGACAGGCCCCACCTACGAGCAGTACTTC,CASSSTGPTYEQYF
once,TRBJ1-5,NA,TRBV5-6,TGTGCCAGCAGCGACCGAGGGTACGATCAGCCCCAGCATTTT,CASSDRGYDQPQHF
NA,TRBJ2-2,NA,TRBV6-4,TGTGCCAGCAGCGCCCTGGGTACCGGGGAGCTGTTTTTT,CASSALGTGELFF
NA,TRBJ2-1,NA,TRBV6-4,TGTGCCAGCAAGGAATCGGGACTCCAAGTTGGGGACTACAATGAGCAGTTCTTC,CASKESGLQVGDYNEQFF
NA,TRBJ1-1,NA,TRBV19,TGTGCCACCAAGTCTCAGTACACTGAAGCTTTCTTT,CATKSQYTEAFF
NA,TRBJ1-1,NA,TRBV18,TGTGCCAGCTCACCACTTCCCAGGGGACGGGGTACTGAAGCTTTCTTT,CASSPLPRGRGTEAFF
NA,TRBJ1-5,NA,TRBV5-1,TGCGCCAGCAGCTTGGGGTCAGGGGCTCAGCCCCAGCATTTT,CASSLGSGAQPQHF
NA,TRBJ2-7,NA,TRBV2,TGTGCCAGCAGGGCTACTCTCCCCTACGAGCAGTACTTC,CASRATLPYEQYF
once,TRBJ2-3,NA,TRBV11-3,TGTGCCAGCAGCCCCACAGGGCTCTCCACAGATACGCAGTATTTT,CASSPTGLSTDTQYF
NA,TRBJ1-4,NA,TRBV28,TGTGCCAGCATACCAAGGGGACCCTCGAGGGGAGAAAAACTGTTTTTT,CASIPRGPSRGEKLFF
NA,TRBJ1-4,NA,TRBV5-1,TGCGCCAGCAGCTTATGGGGCACAGGTGGGACTAATGAAAAACTGTTTTTT,CASSLWGTGGTNEKLFF
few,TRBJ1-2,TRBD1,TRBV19,TGTGCCAGTAGTGTCGGGACAGGGCTTAACTATGGCTACACCTTC,CASSVGTGLNYGYTF
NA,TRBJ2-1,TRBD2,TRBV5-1,TGCGCCAGCAGCCTACCATATGGACTAGCGGCCATCAATGAGCAGTTCTTC,CASSLPYGLAAINEQFF
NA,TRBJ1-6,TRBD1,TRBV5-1,TGCGCCAGCAGCTTGGCAGGGACAGGGGATTATAATTCACCCCTCCACTTT,CASSLAGTGDYNSPLHF
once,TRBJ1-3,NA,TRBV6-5,TGTGCCAGCAGTTACTCGAGGGGCTCTGGAAACACCATATATTTT,CASSYSRGSGNTIYF
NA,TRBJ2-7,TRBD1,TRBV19,TGTGCCAGTAGTCCCCAGGGACAGTTCTACGAGCAGTACTTC,CASSPQGQFYEQYF
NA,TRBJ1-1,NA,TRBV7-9,TGTGCCAGCAGCTTAGTGCAGGGCGGGGGGTGGACTGAAGCTTTCTTT,CASSLVQGGGWTEAFF
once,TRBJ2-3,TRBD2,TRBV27,TGTGCCAGCAGAGGAACTCCGGGACTAGCGGGCAGCGAGGGTACGCAGTATTTT,CASRGTPGLAGSEGTQYF
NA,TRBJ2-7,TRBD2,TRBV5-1,TGCGCCAGCAGCCCAGGGGGGACTAGCGGGACCTCCTACGAGCAGTACTTC,CASSPGGTSGTSYEQYF
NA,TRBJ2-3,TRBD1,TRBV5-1,TGCGCCAGCAGCTTGGCGGACAGGGGTACAGATACGCAGTATTTT,CASSLADRGTDTQYF
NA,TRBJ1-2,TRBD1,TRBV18,TGTGCCAGCTCCCCCCAGGCAGGGGGTAACTATGGCTACACCTTC,CASSPQAGGNYGYTF
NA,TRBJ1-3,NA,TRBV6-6,TGTGCCAGCAGCCTTAGAGGGGACTCTGGAAACACCATATATTTT,CASSLRGDSGNTIYF
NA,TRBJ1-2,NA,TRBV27,TGTGCCAGCAGTTCACGTGACGGAAGAAGTGGCTACACCTTC,CASSSRDGRSGYTF
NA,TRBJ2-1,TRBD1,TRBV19,TGTGCCAGTAGTATGACAGGGTCTCGGAATGAGCAGTTCTTC,CASSMTGSRNEQFF
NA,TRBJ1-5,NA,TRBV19,TGTGCCAGTAGTATAGGGGGACAAAATCAGCCCCAGCATTTT,CASSIGGQNQPQHF
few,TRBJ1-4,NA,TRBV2,TGTGCCAGCAGGTCAGGGGTTTTTGAAAAACTGTTTTTT,CASRSGVFEKLFF
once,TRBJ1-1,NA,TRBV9,TGTGCCAGCAGCGACCAAATTTCCACTGAAGCTTTCTTT,CASSDQISTEAFF
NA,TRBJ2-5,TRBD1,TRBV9,TGTGCCAGCAGCGCTTGGACAGGAGAAAAAGAGACCCAGTACTTC,CASSAWTGEKETQYF
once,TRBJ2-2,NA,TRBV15,TGTGCCACCAGCAGGGCTCGGACGAACACCGGGGAGCTGTTTTTT,CATSRARTNTGELFF
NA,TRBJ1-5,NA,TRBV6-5,TGTGCCAGCAGTTATACAGGTCGCGATCAGCCCCAGCATTTT,CASSYTGRDQPQHF
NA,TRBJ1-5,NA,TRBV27,TGTGCCAGCAGTTTAACGCAGGGGCAGCCCCAGCATTTT,CASSLTQGQPQHF